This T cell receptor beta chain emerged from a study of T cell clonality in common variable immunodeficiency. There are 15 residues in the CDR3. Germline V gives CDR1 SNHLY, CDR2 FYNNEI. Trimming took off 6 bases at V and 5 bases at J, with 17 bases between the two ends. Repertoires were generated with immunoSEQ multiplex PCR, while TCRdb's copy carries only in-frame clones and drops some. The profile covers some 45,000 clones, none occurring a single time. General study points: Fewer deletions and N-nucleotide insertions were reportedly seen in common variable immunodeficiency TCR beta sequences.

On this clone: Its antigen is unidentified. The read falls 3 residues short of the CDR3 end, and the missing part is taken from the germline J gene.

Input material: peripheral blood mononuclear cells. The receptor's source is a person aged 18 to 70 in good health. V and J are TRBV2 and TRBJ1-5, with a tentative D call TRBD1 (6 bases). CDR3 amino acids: CASSPPDRIDQPQHF. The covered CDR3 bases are TGTGCCAGCAGCCCCCCAGACAGGATCGATCAGCCC.